A single sample gave rise to the 24 T cell receptor beta chains below, sequenced in a study of CD8+CD57+ T cells in acquired aplastic anemia. The sequenced patients had an expansion of CD8+CD57+ cells seen by flow cytometry. TCR beta VDJ combinations and CDR3 sequences were profiled from genomic DNA. TCRdb processed the reads anew with MiXCR; each CDR3 protein has one entry. Counted here are some 160,000 distinct CDR3 sequences, less than 50% occurring once; the ten biggest clones make up about 2.9%. The specimen was sorted CD4+, CD8+, or CD8+CD57+ T cells (not recorded which) from PBMCs. All receptors derive from a human donor with aplastic anemia.

This clonotype is a singleton in its sample. The chain links TRBV11-2 to TRBJ2-3, with 9 bases that match TRBD2. The length of the CDR3 is 15 residues. Per germline, CDR1 SGHAT and CDR2 FQNNGV. Unmatched junction bases numbered 6, after V lost 4 bases and J lost 4 bases. CDR3 DNA sequence: TGTGCCAGCAGCTCCCAGGGCGGGGGGGCAGATACGCAGTATTTT. As protein: CASSSQGGGADTQYF.

The sample holds many counts of this clonotype. The chain joins TRBV20-1 to TRBJ2-3; no definite D call. This CDR3 is 14 amino acids long. Looked up from germline, CDR1 is DFQATT and CDR2 is SNEGSKA (reference sequence). With 2 bases removed from V and 0 bases from J, the gap between germline ends came to 9 bases. The CDR3 DNA follows: TGCAGTGCTAGAAACCCTGGCAGCACAGATACGCAGTATTTT. It translates to CSARNPGSTDTQYF.

This clonotype has at least ten counts. The genes are TRBV7-2 and TRBJ1-1; D remains unclear. CDR1 SGHTA and CDR2 FQGNSA come from the germline V gene. The CDR3 spans 11 residues. Deletions cut 6 bases from V and 4 bases from J, with 6 bases between. The CDR3 loop reads CASSAGTEAFF. For the CDR3, the DNA is TGTGCCAGCAGTGCCGGCACTGAAGCTTTCTTT.

A word on this clonotype: At one end the junction does not follow the germline gene, possibly because of a read error. The chain carries TRBV18 and TRBJ2-6; a possible D gene is TRBD2 (5 bases). The CDR3 loop spans 15 amino acids. Germline assignment: CDR1 KGHSH and CDR2 LQKENI. CDR3: CASSYLSPGDNVLTF. CDR3 bases: TGTGCCAGCTCTTACCTGTCCCCCGGGGACAACGTCCTGACTTTC.

In this sample, this clonotype turned up a few times. The chain combines TRBV3-1 with TRBJ2-7; TRBD1 might be the D (5 bases). V was pared by 0 bases and J by 0 bases, with 15 bases between. The CDR3 is made up of 17 amino acids. Per the germline V gene, CDR1 is LGHDT and CDR2 is YNNKEL (reference sequence). CDR3 nucleotide sequence: TGTGCCAGCAGCCAAGATGGGGCTAGGTTGAGCTCCTACGAGCAGTACGTC. Protein sequence: CASSQDGARLSSYEQYV.

The DNA for the CDR3 is TGCGCCAGCAGCCCGGGACAGGAATATGGCTACACCTTC. It is translated as CASSPGQEYGYTF. The gene calls are TRBV5-1 and TRBJ1-2; 8 bases are shared with TRBD1. The germline gives CDR1 SGHRS, CDR2 YFSETQ. The CDR3 sequence is 13 residues long. With 4 bases clipped from V and 5 bases from J, the junction kept 4 bases outside the gene matches.

This clonotype was detected a few times. The chain combines TRBV20-1 with TRBJ1-3; weak D call: TRBD1 (5 bases). Looked up from germline, CDR1 is DFQATT and CDR2 is SNEGSKA (reference sequence). CDR3 length: 14 amino acids. Trimming cost V 0 bases and J 4 bases, with 10 bases left between them. The CDR3 sequence is CSAREGRVGNTIYF. The CDR3 DNA follows: TGCAGTGCTAGAGAAGGCAGGGTGGGAAACACCATATATTTT.

The rearrangement links TRBV10-3 to TRBJ1-3, with D possibly TRBD1 on 6 matching bases. The germline V gene has CDR1 ENHRY and CDR2 SYGVKD. The CDR3 runs to 12 residues. V was cut by 7 bases and J by 4 bases, with 8 bases left in between. The CDR3 coding sequence is TGTGCCATCAAGGGGGGCGGAAACACCATATATTTT. Translation gives CAIKGGGNTIYF.

There are many counts of this clonotype. The genes are TRBV6-1 and TRBJ1-2, with 7 bases identical to TRBD1. This CDR3 region has 15 residues. Germline trimming cut 6 bases from V and 2 bases from J; bases unmatched to any gene: 9. CDR1 MNHNS and CDR2 SASEGT come from the germline V gene. This CDR3 is CASRKGGGQNYGYTF. The CDR3 DNA sequence: TGTGCCAGCAGAAAGGGAGGGGGCCAAAACTATGGCTACACCTTC.

J is TRBJ2-3 and V is TRBV18; D perhaps matches TRBD1 (5 bases). Trimming shortened V by 5 bases and J by 5 bases, and 23 bases separated the two germline ends. This CDR3 region has 17 residues. Germline V gives CDR1 KGHSH, CDR2 LQKENI. CDR3 nucleotide sequence: TGTGCCAGCTCAGCTGCGCTTCAGGGCCCGCTTGGAGATACGCAGTATTTT. It encodes CASSAALQGPLGDTQYF. The full variable domain, rest sourced from reference TRBV18 and TRBJ2-3, is NAGVMQNPRHLVRRRGQEARLRCSPMKGHSHVYWYRQLPEEGLKFMVYLQKENIIDESGMPKERFSAEFPKEGPSILRIQQVVRGDSAAYFCASSAALQGPLGDTQYFGPGTRLTVL.

CDR3 region: CASRTEAFF. Here the CDR3 DNA reads TGTGCCAGTAGGACCGAAGCTTTCTTT. This chain uses TRBV19 with TRBJ1-1; D uncertain. The CDR3 extends over 9 amino acids. Per the germline V gene, CDR1 is LNHDA and CDR2 is SQIVND (reference sequence). Trimming shortened V by 6 bases and J by 8 bases, and 4 bases separated the two germline ends.

Comment on this clonotype: The junction departs from germline at one end; a sequencing error may be responsible. The chain carries TRBV4-3 and TRBJ1-1; 8 positions agree with TRBD1. The CDR3 length is 14 residues. From germline, CDR1 is LGHNA and CDR2 YSLEER. The CDR3 spells CASSPRTGRTEAFF. The CDR3 DNA follows: TGCGCCAGCAGCCCCCGGACAGGGAGGACTGAGGCTTTCTTT.

For this clonotype: This sequence may be a read error, since a much larger clone differs from it by one base. The J gene is TRBJ1-2, the V gene TRBV3-1, with D tentatively TRBD1 (6 bases). CDR1 LGHDT and CDR2 YNNKEL come from the germline V gene (reference sequence). The CDR3 runs to 13 residues. CDR3 loop: CAGSQTGTYGYTF. CDR3 nucleotides: TGTGCCGGCAGCCAAACAGGGACCTATGGCTACACCTTC.

By sample share, this clonotype is medium-sized. The chain carries TRBV10-3 and TRBJ2-7; D may be TRBD1 (6 bases). The CDR3 totals 13 residues. Germline CDR1 reads ENHRY; CDR2 reads SYGVKD. Between the trimmed V and J ends, which lost 6 bases and 3 bases, there was a span of 12 bases. The chain's CDR3 is CAIRTAQGYEQYF. Written as DNA, the CDR3 is TGTGCCATCAGGACCGCACAGGGCTACGAGCAGTACTTC.

This rearrangement joins TRBV6-1 to TRBJ2-5; 10 nucleotides align to TRBD2. Germline V gene sequence: CDR1 MNHNS, CDR2 SASEGT. V lost 4 bases, J lost 5 bases, and 1 base stayed unmatched. CDR3 length: 13 amino acids. The CDR3 region has the DNA TGTGCCAGCAGTGGAGCGGGGGGGGAGACCCAGTACTTC. Residues: CASSGAGGETQYF.

The chain has TRBV12-3 or TRBV12-4 and TRBJ1-2; a weak D match, TRBD1 (5 bases). V lost 3 bases, J lost 0 bases, and 14 bases lay in between. This CDR3 contains 16 residues. CDR3 coding DNA: TGTGCCAGCAGTTTCTTTAGGGGTGGGCCTAACTATGGCTACACCTTC. It specifies CASSFFRGGPNYGYTF.

The chain uses TRBV15 and TRBJ1-4; D not resolved. Trimming pared 4 bases from V and 5 bases from J, leaving 11 bases between. The CDR3 runs 14 residues. Germline CDR1 and CDR2: LNHNV and YYDKDF (reference sequence). The CDR3 coding sequence is TGTGCCACCAGCATGGGCAGTGGGAATGAAAAACTGTTTTTT. Its protein product is CATSMGSGNEKLFF.

The V and J genes are TRBV7-3 and TRBJ2-3; 9 nucleotides line up with TRBD2. Germline V CDR1 and CDR2: SGHTA, FQGTGA. After removal of 4 bases from V and 1 base from J, the junction contained 6 bases not matched to a gene. CDR3 length equals 16 residues. The DNA for the CDR3 is TGTGCCAGCAGCTCGGCGGGGGGGGTCCGCACAGATACGCAGTATTTT. Translated, it gives CASSSAGGVRTDTQYF. Complete variable domain (other parts from reference TRBV7-3 and TRBJ2-3): GAGVSQTPSNKVTEKGKYVELRCDPISGHTALYWYRQSLGQGPEFLIYFQGTGAADDSGLPNDRFFAVRPEGSVSTLKIQRTERGDSAVYLCASSSAGGVRTDTQYFGPGTRLTVL.

This clonotype has just a few counts. The chain employs TRBV19 and TRBJ1-2; D ambiguous. Germline V gene data show CDR1 as LNHDA and CDR2 as SQIVND (reference sequence). V lost 6 bases to trimming and J lost 8 bases, with 13 bases between them. This CDR3 is 12 amino acids long. Here the CDR3 DNA reads TGTGCCAGTAGAATCGGAGATGGCGGCTACACCTTC. Protein: CASRIGDGGYTF.

This chain uses TRBV6-1 with TRBJ1-4; D might be TRBD1 (5 bases). Germline V gives CDR1 MNHNS, CDR2 SASEGT. Trimming took 6 bases from V and 7 from J, leaving 27 bases between them. CDR3 length equals 18 residues. CDR3 amino acids: CASRERGSAGRKSEKLFF. The DNA of the CDR3 is TGTGCCAGCAGAGAGCGGGGGTCGGCAGGGAGAAAAAGTGAAAAACTGTTTTTT.

This clonotype appeared many times. This is likely a read error, given that the CDR3 carries no conserved phenylalanine or tryptophan at its end. This sequence joins TRBV7-3 and TRBJ2-5, with a possible D match to TRBD2 (5 bases). CDR3 length: 14 amino acids. The V end lost 3 bases, the J end lost 5 bases, and 13 bases lay between the germline ends. Germline V gene lookup returns CDR1 SGHTA and CDR2 FQGTGA. CDR3 nucleotides: TGTGCCAGCAGCTTGTGGGGAGAAGGGGAGACCCAGTACCTC. Translated: CASSLWGEGETQYL.

At least ten counts were recorded for this clonotype. V is TRBV12-3 or TRBV12-4 and J is TRBJ1-3; no reliable D call. The CDR3 loop spans 12 amino acids. Deletions cut 6 bases from V and 7 bases from J, with 10 bases between. The CDR3 nucleotides are TGTGCCAGCAGCGGATTAACCAACACCATATATTTT. As protein: CASSGLTNTIYF.

In its sample, this clonotype was seen once. The chain uses TRBV25-1 and TRBJ1-2; D might be TRBD1 (5 bases). The CDR3 has 15 amino acids. Germline-derived CDR1 and CDR2 are MGHDK and SYGVNS. V was cut by 5 bases and J by 7 bases, with 20 bases left in between. CDR3 in DNA: TGTGCCAGCAGTATACCAGGGAATCCTCTTGGTGGCTACACCTTC. It translates to CASSIPGNPLGGYTF.

With respect to this clonotype: A read error may be the cause here, since a much bigger clone is one base away. The V gene is TRBV7-6, the J gene TRBJ2-2; 10 bases agree with TRBD2. This CDR3 is built from 17 residues. Germline V CDR1 and CDR2: SGHVS, FNYEAQ. CDR3 DNA sequence: TGTGCCAGCAGCTTAGAGGCTAGCGGGAGTCGAAGGGGGGAGCCGTTTTTT. Translating it yields CASSLEASGSRRGEPFF.